These 22 T cell receptor beta chains came from one sample sequenced in a study of identifying expanded T cells in peripheral blood. The assay was immunoSEQ multiplex PCR, and TCRdb's table has in-frame clones only and misses some. The table has around 94,000 clones, about 91% seen once. Sequenced: blood. The receptor source for this set is a person aged 18 to 70 in good health.

This clone was observed many times. CDR3 sequence: CASSNDGGTGNTIYF. Here the CDR3 DNA reads TGTGCCAGCAGTAACGATGGTGGAACGGGAAACACCATATATTTT. The chain joins TRBV6-5 to TRBJ1-3; D remains unclear. The CDR3 covers 15 residues. V was pared by 5 bases and J by 4 bases, with 15 bases between. CDR1 is MNHEY, CDR2 SVGAGI, per germline.

Comments on this clone: A much larger clonotype is one base distant, so this may be a read error. CDR3 protein: CANSSSDNSYNEQFF. The CDR3 coding sequence is TGTGCCAACAGCTCATCGGACAACTCCTACAATGAGCAGTTCTTC. The chain is built from TRBV7-8 and TRBJ2-1; the D gene is possibly TRBD1 (5 bases). The CDR3 contains 15 residues. Per the germline V gene, CDR1 is SGHVS and CDR2 is FQNEAQ. Drawing the rest from reference TRBV7-8 and TRBJ2-1, the complete variable domain is GAGVSQSPRYKVAKRGQDVALRCDPISGHVSLFWYQQALGQGPEFLTYFQNEAQLDKSGLPSDRFFAERPEGSVSTLKIQRTQQEDSAVYLCANSSSDNSYNEQFFGPGTRLTVL.

The V call is TRBV5-4, the J call TRBJ1-4; D is unclear. Trimming shortened V by 0 bases and J by 4 bases, and 7 bases separated the two germline ends. The CDR3 is made up of 14 amino acids. Germline values: CDR1 SGHNT, CDR2 YYREEE (reference sequence). The CDR3 coding sequence is TGTGCCAGCAGCTTGGGGAAGGTTAATGAAAAACTGTTTTTT. This sequence encodes CASSLGKVNEKLFF.

The chain is built from TRBV7-2 and TRBJ2-7, with a possible D match to TRBD2 (6 bases). Per the germline V gene, CDR1 is SGHTA and CDR2 is FQGNSA. The length of the CDR3 is 14 residues. V was cut by 8 bases and J by 0 bases, with 14 bases left in between. In DNA, the CDR3 is TGTGCCAGCCGGACTACTTCCGACTCCTACGAGCAGTACTTC. Amino acids: CASRTTSDSYEQYF.

V gene TRBV11-3 combines with J gene TRBJ2-6, with D hard to call. The CDR3 contains 13 residues. CDR1 and CDR2 (germline): SGHNT, YENEEA. Trimming left V 1 base short and J 2 bases short, with 0 bases between. This CDR3 is CASSLAGANVLTF. As DNA, the CDR3 is TGTGCCAGCAGCTTAGCTGGGGCCAACGTCCTGACTTTC. Supplemented by reference TRBV11-3 and TRBJ2-6, the full variable domain reads EAGVVQSPRYKIIEKKQPVAFWCNPISGHNTLYWYLQNLGQGPELLIRYENEEAVDDSQLPKDRFSAERLKGVDSTLKIQPAELGDSAVYLCASSLAGANVLTFGAGSRLTVL.

This clone was detected ten times or more. The V and J genes are TRBV7-3 and TRBJ2-7, with D uncertain. This CDR3 is 13 amino acids long. The germline V and J ends were trimmed by 4 bases and 4 bases, with 11 bases remaining between them. Per germline, CDR1 SGHTA and CDR2 FQGTGA. Written as DNA, the CDR3 is TGTGCCAGCAGCTACGGCCCTAGTTACGAGCAGTACTTC. This sequence encodes CASSYGPSYEQYF. Together with reference TRBV7-3 and TRBJ2-7, the CDR3 gives the full variable domain: GAGVSQTPSNKVTEKGKYVELRCDPISGHTALYWYRQSLGQGPEFLIYFQGTGAADDSGLPNDRFFAVRPEGSVSTLKIQRTERGDSAVYLCASSYGPSYEQYFGPGTRLTVT.

The rearrangement joins TRBV2 to TRBJ1-2; D remains ambiguous. There are 13 residues in the CDR3. V gave up 4 bases and J gave up 0 bases, with 6 bases separating them. Germline-derived CDR1 and CDR2 are SNHLY and FYNNEI. CDR3 nucleotide sequence: TGTGCCAGCAGTGTACAGCCTAACTATGGCTACACCTTC. Protein: CASSVQPNYGYTF. Full variable domain (remainder filled in from reference TRBV2 and TRBJ1-2): EPEVTQTPSHQVTQMGQEVILRCVPISNHLYFYWYRQILGQKVEFLVSFYNNEISEKSEIFDDQFSVERPDGSNFTLKIRSTKLEDSAMYFCASSVQPNYGYTFGSGTRLTVV.

The V call is TRBV11-3, the J call TRBJ2-7; TRBD1 is a possible D gene (5 bases). The CDR3 spans 14 residues. V gave up 5 bases and J gave up 0 bases, with 11 bases separating them. From germline, CDR1 is SGHNT and CDR2 YENEEA. The CDR3 region has the DNA TGTGCCAGCAGCCCCCGACAGCGCTCCTACGAGCAGTACTTC. It is translated as CASSPRQRSYEQYF.

The chain uses TRBV5-6 and TRBJ1-1, with D unresolved. Per the germline V gene, CDR1 is SGHDT and CDR2 is YYEEEE. V was cut by 0 bases and J by 9 bases, with 15 bases left in between. This CDR3 is 14 amino acids long. The CDR3 region has the DNA TGTGCCAGCAGCTTGGTTGTGGAACCCAAACAAGCTTTCTTT. Amino acids: CASSLVVEPKQAFF.

This clone was recorded at least ten times. The V call is TRBV10-1, the J call TRBJ2-2; perhaps D is TRBD1 or TRBD2 (5 bases each). CDR3 length: 17 amino acids. Between the trimmed V and J ends, which lost 9 bases and 6 bases, there was a span of 26 bases. CDR1 WNHNN and CDR2 SYGVQD come from the germline V gene (reference sequence). In DNA, the CDR3 is TGCGCCAGTTCTTCCAGGGAGTTCACCCCTAACGCCGGGGAGCTGTTTTTT. It is translated as CASSSREFTPNAGELFF.

This clone was recorded a few times. The chain carries TRBV7-9 and TRBJ1-4; a weak D match, TRBD1 (5 bases). V was cut by 4 bases and J by 7 bases, with 13 bases left in between. The CDR3 has 14 residues. From germline, CDR1 is SEHNR and CDR2 FQNEAQ (reference sequence). Written as DNA, the CDR3 is TGTGCCAGCAGCTACCAGGGTATGATTGAAAAACTGTTTTTT. Translation gives CASSYQGMIEKLFF.

The CDR3 spells CASSSTSGRTDTQYF. In DNA, the CDR3 is TGTGCCAGCAGTTCCACTAGCGGGCGGACAGATACGCAGTATTTT. This rearrangement joins TRBV28 to TRBJ2-3, with TRBD2 matching 9 bases. The CDR3 is 15 residues long. After removal of 4 bases from V and 3 bases from J, the junction contained 5 bases not matched to a gene. From germline, CDR1 is MDHEN and CDR2 SYDVKM.

This sequence joins TRBV4-2 and TRBJ2-7; perhaps TRBD2 as D (7 bases). With 1 base removed from V and 1 base from J, the gap between germline ends came to 11 bases. Germline V CDR1 and CDR2: LGHNA, YNFKEQ. The CDR3 contains 15 residues. CDR3 bases: TGTGCCAGCAGCCAAGGGCGGGGGCTTTCCTACGAGCAGTACTTC. Translated, it gives CASSQGRGLSYEQYF.

The chain combines TRBV7-9 with TRBJ2-3; possibly TRBD1 for D (5 bases). The V end lost 5 bases, the J end lost 3 bases, and 15 bases lay between the germline ends. This CDR3 is built from 15 residues. Germline V gives CDR1 SEHNR, CDR2 FQNEAQ (reference sequence). CDR3 nucleotide sequence: TGTGCCAGCAGCCGGAAGACAGTTCAGACAGATACGCAGTATTTT. It is translated as CASSRKTVQTDTQYF.

In DNA form, the CDR3 reads TGCGCCAGCAGCTTGGATGGGGGCATCAATCAGCCCCAGCATTTT. Protein product: CASSLDGGINQPQHF. The gene calls are TRBV5-1 and TRBJ1-5; TRBD1 is a possible D gene (6 bases). Germline CDR1 reads SGHRS; CDR2 reads YFSETQ. V shed 0 bases and J shed 3 bases, with 10 bases lying between them. The CDR3 is 15 amino acids.

The V call is TRBV7-2, the J call TRBJ2-5; 7 nucleotides line up with TRBD2. The ends lost 6 bases at V and 5 bases at J; junction bases unmatched: 15. The germline gives CDR1 SGHTA, CDR2 FQGNSA. CDR3 length equals 16 residues. The CDR3 loop reads CASSLESAGVGETQYF. For the CDR3, the DNA is TGTGCCAGCAGTCTAGAGTCTGCGGGAGTGGGTGAGACCCAGTACTTC.

The rearrangement uses TRBV5-1 and TRBJ2-5; unclear D gene. CDR1 SGHRS and CDR2 YFSETQ come from the germline V gene. Trimming took off 0 bases at V and 0 bases at J, with 6 bases between the two ends. The CDR3 sequence is 14 residues long. The CDR3 DNA follows: TGCGCCAGCAGCTTGGTGGCGTACCAAGAGACCCAGTACTTC. Translation: CASSLVAYQETQYF.

The CDR3 DNA reads as TGTGCCAGCAGTGAGGGCTTTTACAATGAGCAGTTCTTC. Its protein product is CASSEGFYNEQFF. The chain has TRBV6-1 and TRBJ2-1, with D uncertain. With 3 bases removed from V and 4 bases from J, the gap between germline ends came to 7 bases. This CDR3 has 13 residues. Germline V lookup: CDR1 MNHNS, CDR2 SASEGT.

DNA for the CDR3: TGTGCCAGCAGCCCTGAGTTGGGTTCACCCCTCCACTTT. Translation: CASSPELGSPLHF. The rearrangement uses TRBV6-5 and TRBJ1-6; the D is unclear. This CDR3 contains 13 residues. V dropped 6 bases and J dropped 9 bases, with 12 bases sitting between them. CDR1 is MNHEY and CDR2 is SVGAGI in the germline V gene.

The chain recombines TRBV5-1 with TRBJ2-2, with TRBD2 identical over 9 bases. CDR3 length equals 17 residues. Germline V gives CDR1 SGHRS, CDR2 YFSETQ. V lost 4 bases, J lost 5 bases, and 12 bases stayed unmatched. The CDR3 spells CASSQTSTSGFTGELFF. DNA for the CDR3: TGCGCCAGCAGCCAGACATCGACTAGCGGATTTACCGGGGAGCTGTTTTTT.

The rearrangement joins TRBV7-2 to TRBJ2-5, with TRBD2 identical over 13 bases. Losses at the gene ends were 7 bases for V and 5 bases for J; bases not matched to a gene: 4. The CDR3 consists of 14 residues. Germline assignment: CDR1 SGHTA and CDR2 FQGNSA. CDR3 bases: TGTGCCAGCACCCCGGGACTAGCGGGGGAGACCCAGTACTTC. This sequence encodes CASTPGLAGETQYF.

The gene calls are TRBV5-4 and TRBJ1-2; 8 bases match TRBD1. CDR3 length: 14 amino acids. Germline values: CDR1 SGHNT, CDR2 YYREEE (reference sequence). V gave up 1 base and J gave up 4 bases; unmatched junction bases: 3. CDR3 loop: CASSLNRGTYGYTF. CDR3 nucleotide sequence: TGTGCCAGCAGCTTGAACAGGGGGACCTATGGCTACACCTTC. Supplemented by reference TRBV5-4 and TRBJ1-2, the full variable domain reads ETGVTQSPTHLIKTRGQQVTLRCSSQSGHNTVSWYQQALGQGPQFIFQYYREEENGRGNFPPRFSGLQFPNYSSELNVNALELDDSALYLCASSLNRGTYGYTFGSGTRLTVV.